This T cell receptor beta chain was profiled in a study of T cell clonality in common variable immunodeficiency. The CDR3 consists of 12 residues. The germline V gene has CDR1 SQVTM and CDR2 ANQGSEA. This clone has at least ten counts. What it recognizes is unknown. One end of the junction is discordant with germline, which a read error may explain. The CDR3 is cut off 3 residues early in the read; its end comes from the germline J gene. Most patients and controls had Caucasian heritage. The repertoire was sequenced with immunoSEQ multiplex PCR; TCRdb's copy has only in-frame clones and lacks some. The sample yields about 15,000 clones, without any singletons. Study-wide findings and caveats: In common variable immunodeficiency, TCR beta chains reportedly carried fewer deletions and N-nucleotide insertions.

This chain uses TRBV29-1 with TRBJ2-7, with D tentatively TRBD1 (5 bases). This clonotype originated in a human donor with common variable immunodeficiency. Sequenced sample: peripheral blood mononuclear cells. The sequenced part of the CDR3 DNA is TGCAGCGTCAGACAGACCTCCAACGAG. Translation: CSVRQTSNE. The full CDR3 protein reads CSVRQTSNEQYF.